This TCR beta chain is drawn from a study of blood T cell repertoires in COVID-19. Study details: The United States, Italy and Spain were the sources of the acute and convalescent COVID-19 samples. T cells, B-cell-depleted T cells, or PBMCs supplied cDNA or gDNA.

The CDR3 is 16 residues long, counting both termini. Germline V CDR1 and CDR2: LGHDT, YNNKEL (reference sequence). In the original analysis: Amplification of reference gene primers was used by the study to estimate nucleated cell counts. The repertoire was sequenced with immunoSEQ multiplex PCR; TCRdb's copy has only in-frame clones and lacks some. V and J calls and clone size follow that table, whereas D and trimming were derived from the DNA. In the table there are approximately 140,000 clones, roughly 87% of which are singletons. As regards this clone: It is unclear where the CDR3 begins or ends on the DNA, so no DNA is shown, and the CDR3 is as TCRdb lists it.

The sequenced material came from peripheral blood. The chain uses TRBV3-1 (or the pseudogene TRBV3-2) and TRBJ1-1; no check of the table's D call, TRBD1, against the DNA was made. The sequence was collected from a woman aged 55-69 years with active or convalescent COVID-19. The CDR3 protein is CASSPLWQGENTEAFF.